These T cell receptor beta chains were read from a single sample in a study of T cells in localized non-small cell lung cancer. Some clones are missing from TCRdb's copy, which holds only in-frame ones; the method was immunoSEQ multiplex PCR. The table records roughly 28,000 clones, 80% to 90% of them present only once. Sequences were derived from peripheral blood, sampled before any cancer treatment. These receptors were taken from a male donor aged 60 or older with stage I lung adenocarcinoma. Both conserved end residues are part of each CDR3. Each record gives: D gene, clone size, J gene, V gene, CDR3 DNA, CDR3 protein. The D gene is left open where the match is weak. A clone size is listed for some rows: how often the clone was seen (once, few, many), or a class if it is expanded.

d_call: TRBD1; clone_size: -; j_call: TRBJ2-3; v_call: TRBV6-4; cdr3_nt: TGTGCCAGCAGTGACTCCGGGACAGGGGACACAGATACGCAGTATTTT; cdr3_aa: CASSDSGTGDTDTQYF
d_call: -; clone_size: -; j_call: TRBJ2-7; v_call: TRBV28; cdr3_nt: TGTGCCAGCAGTTTGGCAGGGGACTACGAGCAGTACTTC; cdr3_aa: CASSLAGDYEQYF
d_call: TRBD2; clone_size: -; j_call: TRBJ2-7; v_call: TRBV11-2; cdr3_nt: TGTGCCAGCAGCTTAGATCGAGCTAGCGGGGGGCCCTACGAGCAGTACTTC; cdr3_aa: CASSLDRASGGPYEQYF
d_call: -; clone_size: -; j_call: TRBJ1-1; v_call: TRBV9; cdr3_nt: TGTGCCAGCAGCGTAGAGTGGAGAGGGACTGAAGCTTTCTTT; cdr3_aa: CASSVEWRGTEAFF
d_call: -; clone_size: -; j_call: TRBJ2-5; v_call: TRBV19; cdr3_nt: TGTGCCAGTAGTTCCCCGGGAGCGAGGTTTGGGGGTCCTCAAGAGACCCAGTACTTC; cdr3_aa: CASSSPGARFGGPQETQYF
d_call: -; clone_size: once; j_call: TRBJ2-7; v_call: TRBV6-6; cdr3_nt: TGTGCCAGCAGTAATACAGGGACTGGCGAGCAGTACTTC; cdr3_aa: CASSNTGTGEQYF
d_call: -; clone_size: once; j_call: TRBJ2-7; v_call: TRBV19; cdr3_nt: TGTGCCAGTAGTATGGGGCTTACGGGACGCGAGCAGTACTTC; cdr3_aa: CASSMGLTGREQYF
d_call: -; clone_size: -; j_call: TRBJ2-1; v_call: TRBV4-3; cdr3_nt: TGCGCCAGCAGCCAGGACGGACAGACCTACAATGAGCAGTTCTTC; cdr3_aa: CASSQDGQTYNEQFF
d_call: TRBD1; clone_size: -; j_call: TRBJ1-4; v_call: TRBV30; cdr3_nt: TGTGCCTGGAGGGGACAGACTAATGAAAAACTGTTTTTT; cdr3_aa: CAWRGQTNEKLFF
d_call: -; clone_size: -; j_call: TRBJ1-4; v_call: TRBV7-2; cdr3_nt: TGTGCCAGCAGCCCTCGGTGGGCAACTAATGAAAAACTGTTTTTT; cdr3_aa: CASSPRWATNEKLFF
d_call: TRBD1; clone_size: few; j_call: TRBJ1-4; v_call: TRBV7-9; cdr3_nt: TGTGCCAGCAGCGGCACCGGGACAGGGAATGAAAAACTGTTTTTT; cdr3_aa: CASSGTGTGNEKLFF
d_call: -; clone_size: once; j_call: TRBJ1-2; v_call: TRBV29-1; cdr3_nt: TGCAGCGTCTCGACCGGGACCGACTATGGCTACACCTTC; cdr3_aa: CSVSTGTDYGYTF
d_call: TRBD1; clone_size: -; j_call: TRBJ2-7; v_call: TRBV7-6; cdr3_nt: TGTGCCAGCAGCTTAGTACCCCGGGGACAGGGACGGCTCTACGAGCAGTACTTC; cdr3_aa: CASSLVPRGQGRLYEQYF
d_call: -; clone_size: -; j_call: TRBJ2-1; v_call: TRBV18; cdr3_nt: TGTGCCGACGGGACGTCGAGCCATGAGCAGTTCTTC; cdr3_aa: CADGTSSHEQFF
d_call: -; clone_size: -; j_call: TRBJ2-3; v_call: TRBV11-2; cdr3_nt: TGTGCCAGCAGCTCCGAGGTAGCCGGGGGGCTGCCTGGGGAGTATTTT; cdr3_aa: CASSSEVAGGLPGEYF
d_call: TRBD1; clone_size: -; j_call: TRBJ1-3; v_call: TRBV5-6; cdr3_nt: TGTGCCAGCAGCCCAGGGGGCTCAGGAGAAGGAAACACCATATATTTT; cdr3_aa: CASSPGGSGEGNTIYF
d_call: -; clone_size: -; j_call: TRBJ1-1; v_call: TRBV5-1; cdr3_nt: TGCGCCAGCAGCTCCTCGGGTCTGGGGGACACTGAAGCTTTCTTT; cdr3_aa: CASSSSGLGDTEAFF
d_call: -; clone_size: -; j_call: TRBJ2-2; v_call: TRBV18; cdr3_nt: TGTGCCAGCTCACGCGACGATCCCGCGAACACCGGGGAGCTGTTTTTT; cdr3_aa: CASSRDDPANTGELFF